The clone carrying this T cell receptor (beta chain) has just one count. This specimen belongs to a study of blood T cell repertoires in COVID-19. At the level of the study: T cells, B-cell-depleted T cells, or PBMCs supplied cDNA or gDNA.

Using immunoSEQ multiplex PCR, the repertoire was profiled, and TCRdb retains in-frame clones only, with some absent. The sample has around 160,000 clones, roughly nine tenths seen once. Trimming took 5 bases from V and 5 from J, leaving 12 bases between them. Per germline, CDR1 SGHVS and CDR2 FQNEAQ. CDR3 length: 13 amino acids. The specimen sequenced was peripheral blood. The rearrangement joins TRBV7-8 to TRBJ1-1; D may be TRBD1 (5 bases). The receptor's source is a man younger than 35 with acute or convalescent COVID-19. The CDR3 bases are TGTGCCAGCAGCCCTGACAGCTGGACTGAAGCTTTCTTT. The encoded protein is CASSPDSWTEAFF.